The 11 T cell receptor beta chains below come from one sample, sequenced in a study of T cells in Graves' hyperthyroidism and ophthalmopathy. TCR beta CDR3 regions were amplified from RNA transcripts. The TCR CDR3 was amplified in a first-round RT-PCR using the HTBI primer set. Via MiXCR, TCRdb re-called the multiplex PCR reads, giving one row per CDR3 protein. Of roughly 500,000 distinct CDR3 sequences in the sample, roughly 13% were seen once. Sequencing was carried out using blood. These receptor sequences come from a woman aged 25 to 45 with Graves' hyperthyroidism that later progressed to Graves' ophthalmopathy.

Ten or more counts support this clonotype. V usage is TRBV11-1 and J usage is TRBJ2-7; D might be TRBD1 or TRBD2, each matching 7 bases. Trimming left V 7 bases short and J 3 bases short, with 16 bases between. The CDR3 is made up of 14 amino acids. CDR1 and CDR2 from the germline V gene are SGHAT and FQDESV (reference sequence). The CDR3 DNA reads as TGTGCCAGCACCCAGGGGGGGACCTTCTACGAGCAGTACTTC. Translation gives CASTQGGTFYEQYF.

This clonotype came up many times. This chain uses TRBV28 with TRBJ2-1; 12 bases map to TRBD1. V trimming: 6 bases; J trimming: 8 bases; junction bases outside the gene matches: 11. This CDR3 spans 16 amino acids. Germline V gene data show CDR1 as MDHEN and CDR2 as SYDVKM. CDR3: CASRKKPGQGAYEQFF. As DNA, the CDR3 is TGTGCCAGCAGAAAGAAACCGGGACAGGGGGCCTATGAGCAGTTCTTC.

This clonotype was counted at least ten times. The rearrangement joins TRBV18 to TRBJ2-1; tentative D call: TRBD2 (5 bases). This CDR3 has 15 amino acids. Per germline, CDR1 KGHSH and CDR2 LQKENI. The V end was cut by 3 bases, the J end by 6 bases, with 15 bases between. DNA of the CDR3: TGTGCCAGCTCACCGCTTGGATCACGGGGCAATGAGCAGTTCTTC. Residues: CASSPLGSRGNEQFF.

This clonotype was detected ten times or more. The rearrangement links TRBV6-2 or TRBV6-3 to TRBJ2-2; no reliable D call. CDR1 is MNHEY, CDR2 SVGEGT, per germline. The CDR3 contains 14 residues. Deletions cut 2 bases from V and 2 bases from J, with 6 bases between. In DNA form, the CDR3 reads TGTGCCAGCAGTTACCAAGCTAACACCGGGGAGCTGTTTTTT. This encodes CASSYQANTGELFF.

This clonotype was counted between two and nine times. The chain links TRBV4-3 to TRBJ1-2; no reliable D call. Germline CDR1 is LGHNA and CDR2 is YSLEER. CDR3 length: 9 amino acids. The V end lost 8 bases, the J end lost 5 bases, and 3 bases lay between the germline ends. CDR3 loop: CASGYGYTF. The CDR3 DNA reads TGCGCCAGCGGGTATGGCTACACCTTC.

Comments on this clonotype: This may come from a read error, since a much larger clone is one base off. This chain connects TRBV7-2 to TRBJ2-5, with D perhaps TRBD2 (6 bases). The V gene's germline CDR1 is SGHTA and CDR2 FQGNSA. This CDR3 is built from 16 residues. The germline V and J ends were trimmed by 4 bases and 2 bases, with 17 bases remaining between them. The CDR3 is CASSSLSGVFQETQYF. The CDR3 nucleotides are TGTGCCAGCAGCTCCCTATCGGGAGTGTTTCAAGAGACCCAGTACTTC.

This clonotype was seen at least ten times. V and J are TRBV30 and TRBJ1-5; D uncertain. Trimming took off 2 bases at V and 0 bases at J, with 5 bases between the two ends. Germline CDR1 is GTSNPN and CDR2 is SVGIG (reference sequence). The CDR3 is made up of 13 amino acids. The DNA for the CDR3 is TGTGCCTGGAGTTACGGTAGCAATCAGCCCCAGCATTTT. Amino acids: CAWSYGSNQPQHF.

This clonotype was observed at least ten times. The chain recombines TRBV28 with TRBJ1-5; D might be TRBD1 (6 bases). CDR1 and CDR2 from the germline V gene are MDHEN and SYDVKM. The CDR3 has 16 amino acids. V lost 3 bases and J 5 bases, leaving 17 bases between the germline ends. CDR3 loop: CASSFGADRLYQPQHF. In nucleotides, the CDR3 is TGTGCCAGCAGTTTTGGTGCCGACAGGCTCTATCAGCCCCAGCATTTT.

This clonotype was counted at least ten times. In nucleotides, the CDR3 is TGTGCCAGCAGCCCTGTAGCGGGAGTGTCTTACAATGAGCAGTTCTTC. Its translation is CASSPVAGVSYNEQFF. The chain employs TRBV3-1 and TRBJ2-1, with 9 bases matching TRBD2. Germline V lookup: CDR1 LGHDT, CDR2 YNNKEL (reference sequence). The CDR3 is 16 amino acids. The V segment lost 4 bases and the J segment 4 bases; nucleotides outside the gene matches: 8.

The rearrangement joins TRBV24-1 to TRBJ2-1; 10 bases are shared with TRBD2. This CDR3 has 18 residues. The J segment lost 0 bases and the V segment lost 3 bases, leaving 7 bases of the junction unmatched. From germline, CDR1 is KGHDR and CDR2 SFDVKD. For the CDR3, the DNA is TGTGCCACCAGTGATCCAGGACTAGCGGCAAGCTCCTACAATGAGCAGTTCTTC. Its protein product is CATSDPGLAASSYNEQFF.

This clonotype was seen ten or more times. The V call is TRBV7-2, the J call TRBJ2-5; D not resolved. Per the germline V gene, CDR1 is SGHTA and CDR2 is FQGNSA. The CDR3 length is 16 residues. Trimming removed 0 bases at V and 2 bases at J, with 13 bases between. DNA for the CDR3: TGTGCCAGCAGCTTAGCGCGTGTCAGTATACAAGAGACCCAGTACTTC. This translates into CASSLARVSIQETQYF.